The 10 T cell receptor beta chains given below trace back to one sample, sequenced in a study of shared clonotypes between healthy human individuals. Here immunoSEQ multiplex PCR was the method, and the copy in TCRdb shows in-frame clones only, minus some. The data show approximately 500,000 clones, 65% to 85% seen once. Sequencing used PBMCs. Receptors were obtained from a woman aged 40 to 50 in good health. Some clones in this sample may be carry-over from other donors' samples.

The genes are TRBV7-7 and TRBJ2-7; D remains unclear. V was cut by 0 bases and J by 7 bases, with 10 bases left in between. Looked up from germline, CDR1 is SSHAT and CDR2 is FNYEAQ (reference sequence). The CDR3 contains 13 residues. The CDR3 DNA sequence: TGTGCCAGCAGCTTAGCTGCAACTGGAGAGCAGTACTTC. Translating it yields CASSLAATGEQYF. Looking up the rest from reference TRBV7-7 and TRBJ2-7 gives the full variable domain: GAGVSQSPRYKVTKRGQDVTLRCDPISSHATLYWYQQALGQGPEFLTYFNYEAQPDKSGLPSDRFSAERPEGSISTLTIQRTEQRDSAMYRCASSLAATGEQYFGPGTRLTVT.

The J gene is TRBJ2-2, the V gene TRBV19; D not resolved. The germline V gene encodes CDR1 LNHDA and CDR2 SQIVND (reference sequence). Trimming pared 4 bases from V and 5 bases from J, leaving 11 bases between. The CDR3 runs 14 residues. The CDR3 DNA follows: TGTGCCAGTAGTAACCGAAGGTGGACCGGGGAGCTGTTTTTT. Protein: CASSNRRWTGELFF.

This chain links TRBV5-1 with TRBJ2-1; D may be TRBD2 (5 bases). The CDR3 contains 14 residues. Germline-derived CDR1 and CDR2 are SGHRS and YFSETQ. Trimming took 0 bases from V and 6 from J, leaving 10 bases between them. CDR3: CASSLALARNEQFF. The CDR3 coding sequence is TGCGCCAGCAGCTTGGCTCTAGCTCGCAATGAGCAGTTCTTC.

The chain joins TRBV11-2 to TRBJ1-2, with D unclear. The germline gives CDR1 SGHAT, CDR2 FQNNGV. Trimming pared 1 base from V and 8 bases from J, leaving 20 bases between. The CDR3 runs to 16 residues. The CDR3 loop reads CASSLGEGRTLSGYTF. CDR3 DNA: TGTGCCAGCAGCTTAGGGGAGGGCAGGACCTTAAGCGGCTACACCTTC.

This chain uses TRBV19 with TRBJ1-5; no clear D gene. This CDR3 has 15 amino acids. Germline CDR1 reads LNHDA; CDR2 reads SQIVND (reference sequence). The V end lost 2 bases, the J end lost 6 bases, and 14 bases lay between the germline ends. CDR3 nucleotide sequence: TGTGCCAGTAGTATACAGCTGGGCAGTAGTCAGCCCCAGCATTTT. Amino acid sequence: CASSIQLGSSQPQHF.

In regard to this clone: A single base is all that separates this from a far larger clone, so a read error is likely. CDR3 DNA sequence: TGTGCCAGCAGTTACGGGACAGGGCTTGAAAAACTGCTTTTT. Amino acid sequence: CASSYGTGLEKLLF. This chain uses TRBV6-6 with TRBJ1-4, with TRBD1 identical over 9 bases. Per germline, CDR1 MNHNY and CDR2 SVGAGI (reference sequence). The CDR3 is made up of 14 amino acids.

The CDR3 reads CASSLAGVKETQYF. In DNA, the CDR3 is TGTGCCAGCAGCTTGGCGGGAGTCAAGGAGACCCAGTACTTC. The V and J genes are TRBV5-4 and TRBJ2-5; D possibly corresponds to TRBD2 (6 bases). Germline loops: CDR1 SGHNT, CDR2 YYREEE (reference sequence). The CDR3 loop spans 14 amino acids. V was shortened by 0 bases and J by 5 bases, with 11 bases between the two germline ends.

This chain joins TRBV7-2 and TRBJ2-7; D is undetermined. Per the germline V gene, CDR1 is SGHTA and CDR2 is FQGNSA. V dropped 5 bases and J dropped 0 bases, with 11 bases sitting between them. This CDR3 contains 14 residues. Written as DNA, the CDR3 is TGTGCCAGCAGCCGCTCGGCCTTCTCCTACGAGCAGTACTTC. Translating it yields CASSRSAFSYEQYF. The full variable domain, with the rest looked up from reference TRBV7-2 and TRBJ2-7, is GAGVSQSPSNKVTEKGKDVELRCDPISGHTALYWYRQSLGQGLEFLIYFQGNSAPDKSGLPSDRFSAERTGGSVSTLTIQRTQQEDSAVYLCASSRSAFSYEQYFGPGTRLTVT.

The chain carries TRBV28 and TRBJ2-5, with 8 bases aligning to TRBD1. The germline gives CDR1 MDHEN, CDR2 SYDVKM. With 3 bases clipped from V and 5 bases from J, the junction kept 8 bases outside the gene matches. CDR3 length: 15 residues. The CDR3 DNA follows: TGTGCCAGCAGTTTGGCAGGGGGCAACAGGGAGACCCAGTACTTC. The encoded protein is CASSLAGGNRETQYF.

This clone was seen once. DNA for the CDR3: TGTGCCAGCAGCTTAGGGCGGGGTTCTAGAAATGAGCAGTTCTTC. This sequence encodes CASSLGRGSRNEQFF. This chain joins TRBV7-8 and TRBJ2-1; D perhaps matches TRBD2 (6 bases). The V end lost 1 base, the J end lost 7 bases, and 14 bases lay between the germline ends. This CDR3 has 15 residues. CDR1 is SGHVS and CDR2 is FQNEAQ in the germline V gene. The whole variable domain, remainder taken from reference TRBV7-8 and TRBJ2-1, is GAGVSQSPRYKVAKRGQDVALRCDPISGHVSLFWYQQALGQGPEFLTYFQNEAQLDKSGLPSDRFFAERPEGSVSTLKIQRTQQEDSAVYLCASSLGRGSRNEQFFGPGTRLTVL.